This TCR beta chain was identified in a study of blood T cell repertoires in COVID-19. Study background: T cells, B-cell-depleted T cells, or PBMCs provided the cDNA or gDNA that served as material.

Only in-frame clones appear in the TCRdb table, and some are missing; sequencing was by immunoSEQ multiplex PCR. The repertoire includes under 200,000 clones, around 86% of them detected once, and 10% to 15% sits in the top ten. The CDR3 contains 14 residues. Between the trimmed V and J ends, which lost 4 bases and 0 bases, there was a span of 6 bases. Germline CDR1 KGHSH, CDR2 LQKENI. This TCR was sampled from a man in his 70s who had recovered from COVID-19. The sequencing input was peripheral blood. The V and J genes are TRBV18 and TRBJ2-2; D may be TRBD1 (6 bases). The CDR3 is CASSRTANTGELFF. The CDR3 region has the DNA TGTGCCAGCTCACGGACAGCGAACACCGGGGAGCTGTTTTTT.